This TCR beta chain was identified during a study of response to subunit inactivated influenza vaccine. This CDR3 has 15 amino acids. Germline V gene sequence: CDR1 SGHTA, CDR2 FQGTGA. Via MiXCR, TCRdb re-called the RT-PCR reads, giving one row per CDR3 protein. The sample lists around 600,000 distinct CDR3 sequences, around 11% seen once, with roughly 9.6% in the top ten. This clonotype appeared a few times. One end of the junction does not line up with germline, which may come from a read error. This sample was also put to use in a study of T cells expressing NK-cell markers. That work states: 5'RACE template switching with UMIs generated TCR beta cDNA. Anti-gamma-delta TCR antibody use in several experiments restricted sorting to alpha-beta TCR T cells.

Specimen: PBMCs from blood, collected on the day of vaccination. This TCR was sampled from a man in his fifties who received an inactivated influenza vaccine. This chain links TRBV7-3 with TRBJ1-6, with TRBD1 as a possible D gene (5 bases). This chain's CDR3 is CATSLSGGRNSPLHF. For the CDR3, the DNA is TGTGCCACCAGCTTAAGCGGGGGAAGGAATTCACCCCTCCACTTT.